The rows below give T cell receptor beta chains drawn from one sample of a study of CD8 T cells in Susac syndrome. One entry per CDR3 protein results from TCRdb running MiXCR on the immunoSEQ multiplex PCR reads. The sample lists around 120,000 distinct CDR3 sequences; 90% to 95% were seen once. Sample: CD4+ T cells from PBMCs. These receptor sequences come from a human donor with multiple sclerosis. The CDR3 runs from the conserved cysteine through the conserved F or W. D genes are given only for firm matches. Clone size is not always given. Where it is, it says once, few, many or a class for expanded clones.

v_call: TRBV18
j_call: TRBJ2-4
d_call: .
clone_size: .
cdr3_nt: TGTGCCAGCTCAGGGGAAAATGCGGACATTCAGTACTTC
cdr3_aa: CASSGENADIQYF

v_call: TRBV20-1
j_call: TRBJ1-4
d_call: .
clone_size: .
cdr3_nt: TGCAGTGCTACTGGGGCCGGGCAAACTAATGAAAAACTGTTTTTT
cdr3_aa: CSATGAGQTNEKLFF

v_call: TRBV24-1
j_call: TRBJ2-2
d_call: TRBD2
clone_size: .
cdr3_nt: TGTGCCACCAAAAGCGGGGGTCGCGTCGGGGAGCTGTTTTTT
cdr3_aa: CATKSGGRVGELFF

v_call: TRBV4-3
j_call: TRBJ2-1
d_call: TRBD1
clone_size: .
cdr3_nt: TGCGCCAGCAGCCGACAACGGGACAGGGGGTACAATGAGCAGTTCTTC
cdr3_aa: CASSRQRDRGYNEQFF

v_call: TRBV20-1
j_call: TRBJ2-2
d_call: TRBD2
clone_size: .
cdr3_nt: TGCAGTGCTAGAGATGGGAGGGACCCAAACACCGGGGAGCTGTTTTTT
cdr3_aa: CSARDGRDPNTGELFF

v_call: TRBV7-2
j_call: TRBJ2-1
d_call: .
clone_size: .
cdr3_nt: TGTGCCAGCAGCCTCCGGGACACCCAGCAGCAGTTCTTC
cdr3_aa: CASSLRDTQQQFF

v_call: TRBV7-3
j_call: TRBJ1-1
d_call: .
clone_size: .
cdr3_nt: TGTGCCAGCAGCTTATACAAGGGAATGAACACTGAAGCTTTCTTT
cdr3_aa: CASSLYKGMNTEAFF

v_call: TRBV23-1
j_call: TRBJ2-7
d_call: .
clone_size: .
cdr3_nt: TGCGCCAGTCGCCTCAGGGTCGGGTACGAGCAGTACTTC
cdr3_aa: CASRLRVGYEQYF

v_call: TRBV24-1
j_call: TRBJ1-1
d_call: TRBD1
clone_size: .
cdr3_nt: TGTGTCACCATAACCGGACAGGGAAACACTGAAGCTTTCTTT
cdr3_aa: CVTITGQGNTEAFF

v_call: TRBV14
j_call: TRBJ2-2
d_call: .
clone_size: .
cdr3_nt: TGTGCCAGCAGCCAAGATCATTGGAAATCGAACACCGGGGAGCTGTTTTTT
cdr3_aa: CASSQDHWKSNTGELFF

v_call: TRBV3-1
j_call: TRBJ1-1
d_call: TRBD1
clone_size: .
cdr3_nt: TGTGCCAGCAGCCGAGGGACAGGGGACACTGAAGCTTTCTTT
cdr3_aa: CASSRGTGDTEAFF

v_call: TRBV12-3/TRBV12-4
j_call: TRBJ1-1
d_call: .
clone_size: .
cdr3_nt: TGTGCCAGCAGTTTCGCAGATGTGGACACTGAAGCTTTCTTT
cdr3_aa: CASSFADVDTEAFF

v_call: TRBV29-1
j_call: TRBJ1-1
d_call: .
clone_size: .
cdr3_nt: TGCAGCGCCAGAAAGGGGGACGTGAACACTGAAGCTTTCTTT
cdr3_aa: CSARKGDVNTEAFF

v_call: TRBV3-1
j_call: TRBJ2-5
d_call: .
clone_size: .
cdr3_nt: TGTGCCAGCAGCCAAGAAGGGGTGGAGACCCAGTACTTC
cdr3_aa: CASSQEGVETQYF

v_call: TRBV6-5
j_call: TRBJ1-1
d_call: .
clone_size: once
cdr3_nt: TGTGCCAGCAGCCAGGGCAAGGAGACTGAAGCTTTCTTT
cdr3_aa: CASSQGKETEAFF

v_call: TRBV28
j_call: TRBJ2-6
d_call: .
clone_size: .
cdr3_nt: TGTGCCAGCATTTCCCATGGAGGGGCGGGGGCCAACGTCCTGACTTTC
cdr3_aa: CASISHGGAGANVLTF

v_call: TRBV6-5
j_call: TRBJ1-1
d_call: .
clone_size: once
cdr3_nt: TGTGCCAGCAGTTACTCGTCGGGGGTCACTGAAGCTTTCTTT
cdr3_aa: CASSYSSGVTEAFF

v_call: TRBV7-2
j_call: TRBJ2-6
d_call: .
clone_size: .
cdr3_nt: TGTGCCAGCAGCTTAGGTGGTTTCTCTGGGGCCAACGTCCTGACTTTC
cdr3_aa: CASSLGGFSGANVLTF

v_call: TRBV10-3
j_call: TRBJ2-7
d_call: .
clone_size: .
cdr3_nt: TGTGCCATCAGTGAGTCAAAATGGGCACAGAACCCCTACGAGCAGTACTTC
cdr3_aa: CAISESKWAQNPYEQYF

v_call: TRBV7-9
j_call: TRBJ2-7
d_call: .
clone_size: .
cdr3_nt: TGTGCCAGCAGCTTAGGATGGTCCTACGAGCAGTACTTC
cdr3_aa: CASSLGWSYEQYF

v_call: TRBV7-9
j_call: TRBJ1-2
d_call: .
clone_size: .
cdr3_nt: TGTGCCAGCAGCTCCCGCACCGGGCAGGTGGGGGGCTACACCTTC
cdr3_aa: CASSSRTGQVGGYTF

v_call: TRBV7-2
j_call: TRBJ2-3
d_call: .
clone_size: .
cdr3_nt: TGTGCCAGCAGCCCACGGACAGCTAGCACAGATACGCAGTATTTT
cdr3_aa: CASSPRTASTDTQYF

v_call: TRBV7-3
j_call: TRBJ2-1
d_call: .
clone_size: once
cdr3_nt: TGTGCCAGCAGCTTGGGCAGGACAGACAATGAGCAGTTCTTC
cdr3_aa: CASSLGRTDNEQFF

v_call: TRBV2
j_call: TRBJ2-1
d_call: .
clone_size: .
cdr3_nt: TGTGCCAGCAGTGATACTTGGGGCGGGTACAATGAGCAGTTCTTC
cdr3_aa: CASSDTWGGYNEQFF

v_call: TRBV15
j_call: TRBJ1-4
d_call: .
clone_size: once
cdr3_nt: TGTGCCACCGCCGGATCAGGTTTACGTGAAAAACTGTTTTTT
cdr3_aa: CATAGSGLREKLFF

v_call: TRBV29-1
j_call: TRBJ2-5
d_call: TRBD2
clone_size: .
cdr3_nt: TGCAGCGTTACTAGCGGGGGGTCGACCGCGACCCAGTACTTC
cdr3_aa: CSVTSGGSTATQYF

v_call: TRBV29-1
j_call: TRBJ1-1
d_call: TRBD1
clone_size: .
cdr3_nt: TGCAGCACAAGAGGGAGACCGGGACAGCACACTGAAGCTTTCTTT
cdr3_aa: CSTRGRPGQHTEAFF

v_call: TRBV7-8
j_call: TRBJ2-1
d_call: TRBD1
clone_size: once
cdr3_nt: TGTGCCAGCAGCTCGGACAGGGGTGATGAGCAGTTCTTC
cdr3_aa: CASSSDRGDEQFF

v_call: TRBV7-3
j_call: TRBJ1-1
d_call: .
clone_size: .
cdr3_nt: TGTGCCAGCAGCTTAAGGGTAGCTGATGAAGCTTTCTTT
cdr3_aa: CASSLRVADEAFF

v_call: TRBV5-4
j_call: TRBJ2-2
d_call: .
clone_size: .
cdr3_nt: TGTGCCACCCGGCCGGAATACCTGAACACCGGGGAGCTGTTTTTT
cdr3_aa: CATRPEYLNTGELFF

v_call: TRBV7-9
j_call: TRBJ1-1
d_call: .
clone_size: .
cdr3_nt: TGTGCCAGCAGCTTAGCGTTGGGGGTTGGCACTGAAGCTTTCTTT
cdr3_aa: CASSLALGVGTEAFF

v_call: TRBV5-1
j_call: TRBJ1-1
d_call: .
clone_size: .
cdr3_nt: TGCGCCAGCAGCTTGGGGGCAGGGGTATTGGGGACTGAAGCTTTCTTT
cdr3_aa: CASSLGAGVLGTEAFF

v_call: TRBV19
j_call: TRBJ2-1
d_call: .
clone_size: .
cdr3_nt: TGTGCCAGTAGTATGGGCAGGGCCCTTTACTCCTACAATGAGCAGTTCTTC
cdr3_aa: CASSMGRALYSYNEQFF

v_call: TRBV12-3/TRBV12-4
j_call: TRBJ1-2
d_call: .
clone_size: .
cdr3_nt: TGTGCCAGCAGTCCATCGGGACGGCCCTATGGCTACACCTTC
cdr3_aa: CASSPSGRPYGYTF

v_call: TRBV19
j_call: TRBJ1-6
d_call: .
clone_size: .
cdr3_nt: TGTGCCAGTAGTCGAGGTCAGGGAAGAGAATCACCCCTCCACTTT
cdr3_aa: CASSRGQGRESPLHF

v_call: TRBV7-9
j_call: TRBJ2-1
d_call: .
clone_size: .
cdr3_nt: TGTGCCAGCAGCTCAGGAGGAAGCTCCTACAATGAGCAGTTCTTC
cdr3_aa: CASSSGGSSYNEQFF